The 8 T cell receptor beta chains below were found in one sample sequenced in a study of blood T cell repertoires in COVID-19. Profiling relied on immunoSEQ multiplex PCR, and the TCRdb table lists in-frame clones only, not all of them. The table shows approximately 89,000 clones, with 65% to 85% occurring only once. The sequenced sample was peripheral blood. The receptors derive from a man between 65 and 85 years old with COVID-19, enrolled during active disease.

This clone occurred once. The CDR3 spells CASSPDGQGNYEKLFF. The CDR3 coding sequence is TGCGCCAGCAGCCCTGACGGACAGGGAAATTATGAAAAACTGTTTTTT. The J gene is TRBJ1-4, the V gene TRBV5-1; 8 bases are shared with TRBD1. In germline, CDR1 is SGHRS, CDR2 YFSETQ. The CDR3 is 16 amino acids. V shed 4 bases and J 6 bases; nucleotides not matched to a gene: 11.

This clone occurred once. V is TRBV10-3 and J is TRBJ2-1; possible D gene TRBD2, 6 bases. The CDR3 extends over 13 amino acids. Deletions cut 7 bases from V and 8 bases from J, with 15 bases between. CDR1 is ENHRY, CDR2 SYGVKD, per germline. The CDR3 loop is CAITGGGGDEQFF. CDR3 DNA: TGTGCCATCACCGGGGGAGGAGGGGATGAGCAGTTCTTC.

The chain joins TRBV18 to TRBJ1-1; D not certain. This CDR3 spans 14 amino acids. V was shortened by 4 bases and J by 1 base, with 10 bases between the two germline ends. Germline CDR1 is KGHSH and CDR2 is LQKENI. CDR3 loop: CASSRVEANTEAFF. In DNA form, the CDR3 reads TGTGCCAGCTCACGAGTTGAAGCGAACACTGAAGCTTTCTTT.

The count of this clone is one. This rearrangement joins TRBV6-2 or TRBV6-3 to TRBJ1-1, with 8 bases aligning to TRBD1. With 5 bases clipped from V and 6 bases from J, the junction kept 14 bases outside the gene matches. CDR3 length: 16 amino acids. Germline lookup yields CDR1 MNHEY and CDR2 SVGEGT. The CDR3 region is CASSVISGTGRAEAFF. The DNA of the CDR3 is TGTGCCAGCAGTGTTATATCCGGGACAGGTAGGGCTGAAGCTTTCTTT.

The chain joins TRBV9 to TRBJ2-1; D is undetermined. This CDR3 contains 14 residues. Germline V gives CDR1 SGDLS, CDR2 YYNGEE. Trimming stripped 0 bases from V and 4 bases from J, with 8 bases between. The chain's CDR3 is CASSVAGLYNEQFF. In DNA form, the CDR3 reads TGTGCCAGCAGCGTAGCGGGTTTATACAATGAGCAGTTCTTC.

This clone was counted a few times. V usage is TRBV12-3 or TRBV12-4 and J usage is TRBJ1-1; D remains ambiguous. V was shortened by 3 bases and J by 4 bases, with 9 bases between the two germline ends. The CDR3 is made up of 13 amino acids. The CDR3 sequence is CASSFISSTEAFF. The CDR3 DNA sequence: TGTGCCAGCAGTTTCATCAGTTCCACTGAAGCTTTCTTT.

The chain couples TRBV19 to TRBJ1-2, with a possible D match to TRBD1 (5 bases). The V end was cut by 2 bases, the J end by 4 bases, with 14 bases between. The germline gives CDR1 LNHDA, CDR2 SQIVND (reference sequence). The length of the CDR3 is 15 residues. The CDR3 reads CASSIKGRTIYGYTF. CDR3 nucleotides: TGTGCCAGTAGTATAAAAGGACGGACAATCTATGGCTACACCTTC.

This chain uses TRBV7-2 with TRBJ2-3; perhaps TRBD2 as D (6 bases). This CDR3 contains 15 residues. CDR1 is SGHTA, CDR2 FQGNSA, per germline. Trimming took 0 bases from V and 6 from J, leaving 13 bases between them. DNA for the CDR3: TGTGCCAGCAGCTTAGCCGCGACTAGTACCGATACGCAGTATTTT. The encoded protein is CASSLAATSTDTQYF.